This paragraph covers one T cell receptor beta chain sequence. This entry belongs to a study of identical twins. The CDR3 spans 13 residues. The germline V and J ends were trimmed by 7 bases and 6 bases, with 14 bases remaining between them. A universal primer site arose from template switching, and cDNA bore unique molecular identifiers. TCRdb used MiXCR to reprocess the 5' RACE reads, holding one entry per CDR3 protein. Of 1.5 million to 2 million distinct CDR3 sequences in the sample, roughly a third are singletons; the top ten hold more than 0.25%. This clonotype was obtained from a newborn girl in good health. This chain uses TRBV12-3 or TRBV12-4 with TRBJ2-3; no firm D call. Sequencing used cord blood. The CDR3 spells CASTPSHRDTQYF. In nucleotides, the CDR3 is TGTGCCAGCACCCCATCGCATAGGGATACGCAGTATTTT.